Reported below is one T cell receptor (beta chain). Its target is not known. During the collection period, no donor immune events like infections were recorded. The source of the sample is a study of identifying expanded T cells in peripheral blood. The assay was immunoSEQ multiplex PCR, and TCRdb's table has in-frame clones only and misses some. This table has 50,000 to 65,000 clones, roughly four fifths appearing once. The CDR3 spans 14 residues. V dropped 4 bases and J dropped 4 bases, with 14 bases sitting between them. Germline loops: CDR1 SGHRS, CDR2 YFSETQ. Study findings and constraints: Variance in clone template counts between approximately two-week samples significantly increased with total template count across all healthy donors.

The sequence derives from a person between 18 and 75 years old in good health. Source material: blood. The V call is TRBV5-1, the J call TRBJ1-1, with a possible D match to TRBD1 (5 bases). The CDR3 DNA sequence: TGCGCCAGCAGCCTCCGGGCCCAGGGCACTGAAGCTTTCTTT. It is translated as CASSLRAQGTEAFF.